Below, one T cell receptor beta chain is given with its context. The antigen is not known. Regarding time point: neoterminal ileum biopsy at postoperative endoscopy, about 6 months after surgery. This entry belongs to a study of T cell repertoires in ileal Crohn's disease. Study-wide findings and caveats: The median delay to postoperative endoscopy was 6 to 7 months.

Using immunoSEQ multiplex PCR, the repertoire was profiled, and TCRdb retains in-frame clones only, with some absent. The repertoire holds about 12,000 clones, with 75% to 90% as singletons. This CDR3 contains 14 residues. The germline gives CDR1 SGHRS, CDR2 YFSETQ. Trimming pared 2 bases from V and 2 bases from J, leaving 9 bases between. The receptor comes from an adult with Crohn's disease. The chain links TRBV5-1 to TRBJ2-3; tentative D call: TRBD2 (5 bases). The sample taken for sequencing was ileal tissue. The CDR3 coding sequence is TGCGCCAGCAGCTTAGAGGGTGACACAGATACGCAGTATTTT. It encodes CASSLEGDTDTQYF.